The T cell receptor beta chain under discussion was sequenced for a study of CD8 T cells in ankylosing spondylitis. Study-wide points: Several of the motif variants were reported before in synovial fluid and blood from reactive arthritis. Ankylosing spondylitis blood appeared to be characterized by a TCR beta motif of roughly eight highly homologous variants. Significant enrichment of disease-linked clones was reported in matched ankylosing spondylitis synovial fluid.

This CDR3 is built from 14 residues. Germline V lookup: CDR1 SQVTM, CDR2 ANQGSEA. V lost 7 bases, J lost 6 bases, and 19 bases lay in between. Construction of TCR beta libraries was performed using quantitative 5'-RACE with molecular barcodes. Each CDR3 protein is one row after TCRdb ran MiXCR on the 5' RACE reads. This sample has 250,000 or so distinct CDR3 sequences, with about 20% found just once. This clonotype has only a few counts. As yet, its antigen is unknown. The specimen was blood, either unsorted or a sorted T cell fraction (not recorded which). The receptor was isolated from a male donor with ankylosing spondylitis or in good health (not recorded which). The chain couples TRBV29-1 to TRBJ2-1; possibly TRBD2 for D (6 bases). CDR3 in amino acids: CSDSGTLEGNEQFF. The CDR3 bases are TGCAGCGACTCCGGGACTCTGGAAGGCAATGAGCAGTTCTTC.